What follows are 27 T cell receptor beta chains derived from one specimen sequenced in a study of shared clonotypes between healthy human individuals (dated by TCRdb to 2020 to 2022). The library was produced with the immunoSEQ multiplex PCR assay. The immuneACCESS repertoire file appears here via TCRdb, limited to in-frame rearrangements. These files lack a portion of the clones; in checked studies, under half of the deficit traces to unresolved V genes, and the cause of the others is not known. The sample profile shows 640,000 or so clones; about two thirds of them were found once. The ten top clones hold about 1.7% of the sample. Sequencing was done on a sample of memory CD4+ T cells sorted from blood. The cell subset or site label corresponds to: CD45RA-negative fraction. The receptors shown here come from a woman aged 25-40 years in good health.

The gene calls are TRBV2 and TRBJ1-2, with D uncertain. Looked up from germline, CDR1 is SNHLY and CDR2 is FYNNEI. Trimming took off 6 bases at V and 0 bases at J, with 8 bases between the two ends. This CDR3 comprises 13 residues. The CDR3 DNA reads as TGTGCCAGCAGACAACAGACTAACTATGGCTACACCTTC. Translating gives CASRQQTNYGYTF.

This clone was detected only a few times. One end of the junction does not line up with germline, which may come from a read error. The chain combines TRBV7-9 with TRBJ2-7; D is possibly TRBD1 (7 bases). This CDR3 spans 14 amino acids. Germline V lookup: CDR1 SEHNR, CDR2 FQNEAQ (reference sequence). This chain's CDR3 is CASSLQGDSDEQYF. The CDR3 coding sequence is TGTGCCAGCAGCTTACAGGGGGACTCCGACGAGCAGTACTTC.

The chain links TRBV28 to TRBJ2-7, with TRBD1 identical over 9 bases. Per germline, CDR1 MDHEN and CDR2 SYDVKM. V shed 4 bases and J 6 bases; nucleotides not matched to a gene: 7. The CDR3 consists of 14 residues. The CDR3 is CASSWGGQGGEQYF. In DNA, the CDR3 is TGTGCCAGCAGTTGGGGGGGACAGGGTGGCGAGCAGTACTTC.

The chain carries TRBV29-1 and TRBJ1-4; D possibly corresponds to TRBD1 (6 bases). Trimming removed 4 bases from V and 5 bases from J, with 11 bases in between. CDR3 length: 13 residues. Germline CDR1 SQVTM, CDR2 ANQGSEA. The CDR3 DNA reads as TGCAGCGTTGCCGAGAGGGGGAATGAAAAACTGTTTTTT. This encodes CSVAERGNEKLFF.

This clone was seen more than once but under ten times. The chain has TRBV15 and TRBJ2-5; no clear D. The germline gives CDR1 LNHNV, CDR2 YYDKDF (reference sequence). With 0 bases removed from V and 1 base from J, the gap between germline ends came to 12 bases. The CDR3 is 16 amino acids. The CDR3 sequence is CATSRDGLGIQETQYF. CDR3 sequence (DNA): TGTGCCACCAGCAGAGATGGATTGGGGATCCAAGAGACCCAGTACTTC.

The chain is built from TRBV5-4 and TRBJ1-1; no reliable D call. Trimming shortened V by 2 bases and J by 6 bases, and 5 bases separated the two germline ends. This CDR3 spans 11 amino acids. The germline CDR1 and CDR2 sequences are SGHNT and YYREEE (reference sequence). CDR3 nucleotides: TGTGCCAGCAGCTTTTTGTCTGAAGCTTTCTTT. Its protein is CASSFLSEAFF.

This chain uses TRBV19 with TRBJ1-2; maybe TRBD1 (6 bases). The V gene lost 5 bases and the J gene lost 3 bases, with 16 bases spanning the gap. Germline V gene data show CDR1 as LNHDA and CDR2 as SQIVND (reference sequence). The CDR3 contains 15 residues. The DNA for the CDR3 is TGTGCCAGTAGTCAAGAAGGGGGGAGTGACTATGGCTACACCTTC. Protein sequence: CASSQEGGSDYGYTF.

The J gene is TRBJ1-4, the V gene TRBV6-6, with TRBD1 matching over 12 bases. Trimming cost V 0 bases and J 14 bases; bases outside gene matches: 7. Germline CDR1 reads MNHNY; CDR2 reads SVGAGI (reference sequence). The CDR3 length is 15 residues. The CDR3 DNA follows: TGTGCCAGCAGTTACTCAGGGACAGGGGGCGAGGATCTGTTTTTT. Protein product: CASSYSGTGGEDLFF.

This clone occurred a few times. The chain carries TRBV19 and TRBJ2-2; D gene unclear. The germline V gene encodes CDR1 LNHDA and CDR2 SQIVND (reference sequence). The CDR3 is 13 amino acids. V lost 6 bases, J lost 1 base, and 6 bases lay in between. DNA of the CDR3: TGTGCCAGTAGGGTCCAGAACACCGGGGAGCTGTTTTTT. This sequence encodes CASRVQNTGELFF.

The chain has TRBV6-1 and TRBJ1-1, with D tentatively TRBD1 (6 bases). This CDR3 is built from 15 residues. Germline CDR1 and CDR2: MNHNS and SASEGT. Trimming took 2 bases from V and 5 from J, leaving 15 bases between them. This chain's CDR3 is CASSEMAGVGTEAFF. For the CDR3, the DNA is TGTGCCAGCAGTGAAATGGCAGGGGTGGGTACTGAAGCTTTCTTT.

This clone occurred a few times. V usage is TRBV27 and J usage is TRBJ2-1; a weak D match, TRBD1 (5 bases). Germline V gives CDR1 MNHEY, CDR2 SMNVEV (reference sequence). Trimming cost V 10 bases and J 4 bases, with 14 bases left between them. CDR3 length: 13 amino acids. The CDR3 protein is CATARERYNEQFF. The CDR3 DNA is TGTGCCACCGCCAGGGAACGGTACAATGAGCAGTTCTTC.

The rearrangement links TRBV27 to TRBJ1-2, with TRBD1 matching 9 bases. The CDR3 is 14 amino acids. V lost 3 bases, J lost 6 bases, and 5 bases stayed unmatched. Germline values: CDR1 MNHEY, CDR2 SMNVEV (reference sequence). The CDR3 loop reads CASSLTGGRHGYTF. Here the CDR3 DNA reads TGTGCCAGCAGTTTGACAGGGGGGCGTCATGGCTACACCTTC.

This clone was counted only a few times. The CDR3, as DNA: TGTGCCAGCAGCTCGAAGGACAGCTACGAGCAGTACTTC. Amino acid sequence: CASSSKDSYEQYF. The chain links TRBV7-3 to TRBJ2-7, with D perhaps TRBD1 (6 bases). CDR1 is SGHTA, CDR2 FQGTGA, per germline. The germline V and J ends were trimmed by 4 bases and 3 bases, with 10 bases remaining between them. The CDR3 is 13 amino acids.

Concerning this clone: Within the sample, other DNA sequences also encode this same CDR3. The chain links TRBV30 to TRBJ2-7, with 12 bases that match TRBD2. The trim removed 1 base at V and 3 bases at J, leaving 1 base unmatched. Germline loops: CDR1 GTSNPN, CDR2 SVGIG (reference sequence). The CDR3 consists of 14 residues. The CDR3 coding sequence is TGTGCCTGGAGTGCGGGACTAGCGGGCTACGAGCAGTACTTC. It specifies CAWSAGLAGYEQYF.

The DNA of the CDR3 is TGTGCCATCACCGAAAGGGGGCTGGTCACTGAAGCTTTCTTT. The encoded protein is CAITERGLVTEAFF. The chain couples TRBV10-3 to TRBJ1-1, with 7 bases matching TRBD1. Trimming took 7 bases from V and 4 from J; bases not matched to a gene: 9. The CDR3 consists of 14 residues. CDR1 and CDR2 (germline): ENHRY, SYGVKD.

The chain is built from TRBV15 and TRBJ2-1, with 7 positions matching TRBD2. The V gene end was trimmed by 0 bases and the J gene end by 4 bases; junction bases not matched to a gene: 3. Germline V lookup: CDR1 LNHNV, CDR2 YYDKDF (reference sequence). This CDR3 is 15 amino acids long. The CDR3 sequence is CATSREGGRYNEQFF. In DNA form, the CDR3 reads TGTGCCACCAGCAGAGAGGGGGGGAGATACAATGAGCAGTTCTTC.

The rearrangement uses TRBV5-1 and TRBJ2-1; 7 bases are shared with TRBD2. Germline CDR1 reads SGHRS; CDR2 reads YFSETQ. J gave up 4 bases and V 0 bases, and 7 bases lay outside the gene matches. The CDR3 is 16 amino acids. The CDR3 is CASSLAILAMYNEQFF. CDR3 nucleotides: TGCGCCAGCAGCTTGGCCATACTAGCGATGTACAATGAGCAGTTCTTC. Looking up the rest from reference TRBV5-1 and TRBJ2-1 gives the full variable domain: KAGVTQTPRYLIKTRGQQVTLSCSPISGHRSVSWYQQTPGQGLQFLFEYFSETQRNKGNFPGRFSGRQFSNSRSEMNVSTLELGDSALYLCASSLAILAMYNEQFFGPGTRLTVL.

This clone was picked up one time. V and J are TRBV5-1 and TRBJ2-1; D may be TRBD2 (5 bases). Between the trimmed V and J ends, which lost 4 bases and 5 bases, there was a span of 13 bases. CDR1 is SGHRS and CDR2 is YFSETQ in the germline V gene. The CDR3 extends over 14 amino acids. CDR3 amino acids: CASSPRTGNNEQFF. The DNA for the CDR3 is TGCGCCAGCAGCCCCAGGACGGGGAACAATGAGCAGTTCTTC.

The CDR3 nucleotides read TGTGCCAGCACGGAGGGTAGAGTTGGCTATGGCTACACCTTC. Amino acid sequence: CASTEGRVGYGYTF. The V and J genes are TRBV6-5 and TRBJ1-2, with no clear D. This CDR3 has 14 amino acids. Germline V lookup: CDR1 MNHEY, CDR2 SVGAGI. V lost 7 bases, J lost 4 bases, and 16 bases lay in between.

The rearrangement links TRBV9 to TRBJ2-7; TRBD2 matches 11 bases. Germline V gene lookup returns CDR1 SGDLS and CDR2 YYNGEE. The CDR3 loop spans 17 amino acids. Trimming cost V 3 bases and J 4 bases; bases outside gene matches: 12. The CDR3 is CASSGRPGLADLYEQYF. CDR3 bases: TGTGCCAGCAGCGGACGACCGGGACTAGCGGATCTATACGAGCAGTACTTC.

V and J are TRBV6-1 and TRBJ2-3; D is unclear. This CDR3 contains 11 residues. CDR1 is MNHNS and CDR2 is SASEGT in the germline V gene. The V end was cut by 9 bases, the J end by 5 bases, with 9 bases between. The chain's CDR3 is CASSSRDTQYF. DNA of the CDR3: TGTGCCAGTTCGAGCCGAGATACGCAGTATTTT.

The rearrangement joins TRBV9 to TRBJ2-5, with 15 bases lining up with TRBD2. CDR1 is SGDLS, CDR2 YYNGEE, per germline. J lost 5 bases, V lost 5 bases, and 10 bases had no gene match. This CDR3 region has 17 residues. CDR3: CASSEGLAGGPSETQYF. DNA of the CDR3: TGTGCCAGCAGTGAAGGACTAGCGGGAGGGCCCAGCGAGACCCAGTACTTC.

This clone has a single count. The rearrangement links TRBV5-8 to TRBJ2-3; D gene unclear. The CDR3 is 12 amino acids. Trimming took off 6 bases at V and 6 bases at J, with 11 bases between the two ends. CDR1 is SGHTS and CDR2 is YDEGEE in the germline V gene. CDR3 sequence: CASNGVYDTQYF. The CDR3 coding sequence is TGTGCCAGCAATGGGGTATACGATACGCAGTATTTT.

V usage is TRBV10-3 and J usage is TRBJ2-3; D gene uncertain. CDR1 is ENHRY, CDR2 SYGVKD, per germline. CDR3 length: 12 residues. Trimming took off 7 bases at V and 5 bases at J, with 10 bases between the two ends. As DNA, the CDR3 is TGTGCCATCAAAGGCGTGAAAGATACGCAGTATTTT. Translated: CAIKGVKDTQYF.

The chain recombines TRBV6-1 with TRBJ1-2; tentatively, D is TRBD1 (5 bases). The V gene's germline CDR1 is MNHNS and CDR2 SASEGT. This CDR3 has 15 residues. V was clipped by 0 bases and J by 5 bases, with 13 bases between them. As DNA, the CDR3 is TGTGCCAGCAGTGAAGCTGGTCGGGACTTTTATGGCTACACCTTC. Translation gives CASSEAGRDFYGYTF.

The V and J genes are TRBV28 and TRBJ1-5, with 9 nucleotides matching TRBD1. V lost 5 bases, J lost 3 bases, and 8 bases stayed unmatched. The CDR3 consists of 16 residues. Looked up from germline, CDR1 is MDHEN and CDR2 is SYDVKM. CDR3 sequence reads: CASSQPGQGVNQPQHF. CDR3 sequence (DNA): TGTGCCAGCAGTCAGCCGGGACAGGGCGTCAATCAGCCCCAGCATTTT.

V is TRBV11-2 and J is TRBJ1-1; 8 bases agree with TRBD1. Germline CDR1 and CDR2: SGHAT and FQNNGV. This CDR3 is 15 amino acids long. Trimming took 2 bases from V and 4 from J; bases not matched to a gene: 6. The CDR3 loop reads CASSLTRGPGTEAFF. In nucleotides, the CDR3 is TGTGCCAGCAGCTTAACCAGGGGGCCGGGCACTGAAGCTTTCTTT. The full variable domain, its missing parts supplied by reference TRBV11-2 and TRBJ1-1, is EAGVAQSPRYKIIEKRQSVAFWCNPISGHATLYWYQQILGQGPKLLIQFQNNGVVDDSQLPKDRFSAERLKGVDSTLKIQPAKLEDSAVYLCASSLTRGPGTEAFFGQGTRLTVV.